The clone carrying this T cell receptor (beta chain) was seen only once. Its antigen is as yet unknown. With 3 bases removed from V and 7 bases from J, the gap between germline ends came to 13 bases. Germline loops: CDR1 SGHRS, CDR2 YFSETQ. The CDR3 contains 13 residues. The record originates from a study of cytotoxic CD8 clonotypes in ibrutinib-treated CLL. Overall study: Partial responses totalled about 24 and complete responses 2; after median roughly 71 months, approximately 15 remained remitted and approximately 12 progressed.

Study-level findings and limits: Clonality went up at the time of ibrutinib response, stayed stable in sustained remission, and later dropped back toward its baseline level at progression.

Cryopreserved PBMCs supplied 2 to 2.5 micrograms of genomic DNA for TCR beta libraries. A 1 in 200,000 to 1 in 1 million T cell depth was the sequencing target. The data were produced by immunoSEQ multiplex PCR, yet TCRdb's version contains in-frame clones alone and is incomplete. Seen here are some 200,000 clones, 65% to 80% observed once, and the top ten hold about 6%. This rearrangement joins TRBV5-1 to TRBJ1-2; D is unclear. Here the sequenced sample was PBMCs, taken after 12 months of ibrutinib treatment. The receptor comes from a human donor with chronic lymphocytic leukemia. CDR3 in DNA: TGCGCCAGCAGCTCCGGCCGGGTTCCTGGCTACACCTTC. Translated: CASSSGRVPGYTF.